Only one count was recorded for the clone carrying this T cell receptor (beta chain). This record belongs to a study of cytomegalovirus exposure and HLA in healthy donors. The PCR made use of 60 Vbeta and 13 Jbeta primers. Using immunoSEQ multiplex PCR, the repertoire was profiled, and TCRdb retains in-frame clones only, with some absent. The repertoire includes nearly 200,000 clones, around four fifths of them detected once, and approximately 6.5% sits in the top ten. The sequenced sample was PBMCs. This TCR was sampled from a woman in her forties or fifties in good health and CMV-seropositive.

The CDR3 region is CASSLAQSYEQYF. The CDR3 DNA is TGTGCCAGCAGCTTAGCACAGTCCTACGAGCAGTACTTC. The chain employs TRBV7-6 and TRBJ2-7, with unresolved D. Germline loops: CDR1 SGHVS, CDR2 FNYEAQ. V was cut by 0 bases and J by 1 base, with 4 bases left in between. The CDR3 is made up of 13 amino acids.